This TCR beta chain was identified in a study of monozygotic twins with inflammatory bowel disease. General study findings and limits: IBD-affected twins scored below their healthy co-twins in TCRbeta diversity (inverse Simpson).

Added by template switching were UMIs that each held a 6-nucleotide sample barcode. Two nested PCRs, roughly 16 and 10 cycles, amplified TCRalpha and TCRbeta cDNA. TCRdb re-called the 5' RACE reads and shows each CDR3 protein once, DNA omitted. The repertoire table contains about 300,000 distinct CDR3 sequences. On this clonotype: Its antigen remains unidentified.

This CDR3 region has 13 residues. Germline V gene lookup returns CDR1 MDHEN and CDR2 SYDVKM. This rearrangement joins TRBV28 to TRBJ2-1; TCRdb's D call, TRBD1, is unchecked because there is no DNA. This clonotype originated in a human donor with ulcerative colitis or Crohn's disease, or a healthy co-twin of an affected twin (not recorded which). Sequenced sample: blood. CDR3: CASIDSLYNEQFF.